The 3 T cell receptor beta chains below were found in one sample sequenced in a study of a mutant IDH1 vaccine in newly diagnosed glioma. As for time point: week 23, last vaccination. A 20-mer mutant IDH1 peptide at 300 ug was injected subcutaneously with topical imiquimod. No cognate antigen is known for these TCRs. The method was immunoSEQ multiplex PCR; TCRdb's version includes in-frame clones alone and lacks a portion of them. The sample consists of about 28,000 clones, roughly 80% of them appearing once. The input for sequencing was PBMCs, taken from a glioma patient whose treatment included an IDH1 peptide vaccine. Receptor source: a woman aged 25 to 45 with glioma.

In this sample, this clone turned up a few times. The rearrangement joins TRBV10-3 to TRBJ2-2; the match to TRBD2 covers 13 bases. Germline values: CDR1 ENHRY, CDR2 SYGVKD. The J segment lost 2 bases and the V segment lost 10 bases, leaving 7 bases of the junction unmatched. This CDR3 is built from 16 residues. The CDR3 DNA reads TGTGCCACTCTGGGACTAGCGGGGCCCAACACCGGGGAGCTGTTTTTT. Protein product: CATLGLAGPNTGELFF.

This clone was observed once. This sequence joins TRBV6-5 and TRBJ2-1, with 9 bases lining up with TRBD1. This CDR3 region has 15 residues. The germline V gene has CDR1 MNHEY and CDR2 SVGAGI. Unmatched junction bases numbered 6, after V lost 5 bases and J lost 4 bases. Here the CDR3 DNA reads TGTGCCAGCAGTCCTACAGGGGGCACTTACAATGAGCAGTTCTTC. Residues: CASSPTGGTYNEQFF.

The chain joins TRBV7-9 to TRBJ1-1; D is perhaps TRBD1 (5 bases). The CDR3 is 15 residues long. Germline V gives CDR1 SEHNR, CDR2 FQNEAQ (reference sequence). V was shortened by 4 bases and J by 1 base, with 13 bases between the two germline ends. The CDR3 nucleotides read TGTGCCAGCAGCTCCGACGCTAGGGGGAACACTGAAGCTTTCTTT. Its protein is CASSSDARGNTEAFF.